The TCR beta chain described here comes from a study of T-cell memory formation after mild COVID-19 (TCRdb year 2021). Study-level background: Most TCR sequence clusters were specific to one of the two donors. In a couple of donors, T-cell clones that expanded and contracted after mild COVID-19 were tracked by sequencing TCRalpha and TCRbeta repertoires over time. The cohort was made up of two young adult volunteers, one female and one male, who were previously healthy.

This clonotype was seen more than once but under ten times. The clone's antigen remains unknown. No clone much larger than this one lies a single base away; base qualities are absent. General conclusions and limits of the study: The detection of some responding clones in pre-infection memory suggests that pre-existing cross-reactive memory T cells joined the SARS-CoV-2 response. The study included only a couple of mild cases, and larger cohorts that include severe cases with pre-infection samples were judged to be necessary. Contracting CD4+ clones were located mainly in the CM and EM memory subsets, whereas CD8+ clones were found to be enriched in EMRA. SARS-CoV-2 specificity was not confirmed for the second-wave clones peaking on day 37. Clones that contracted from day 15 to 85 showed balanced CD4/CD8 phenotypes, whereas a second wave of clones that expanded from day 15 to 37 leaned towards CD4+.

The germline V gene gives CDR1 as MNHEY and CDR2 as SVGAGI. The CDR3 measures 16 amino acids from cysteine to phenylalanine. Only CDR3 DNA is held: 48 bases, read in frame from base 1. V is pruned by 5 bases and J by 2 bases, leaving 6 bases of the junction without a gene match. Ficoll-Paque density gradient centrifugation was used to isolate PBMCs. Sequenced on an Illumina NovaSeq 6000. cDNA libraries for TCRalpha and TCRbeta were prepared by 5'RACE using constant-segment primers, with sample barcodes and unique molecular identifiers added. Trizol reagent was used to extract RNA from every sample. Amplification of the libraries took two PCR steps, and the second step added a second sample barcode plus Illumina TruSeq adapters. Libraries were sequenced on an Illumina NovaSeq with 2 x 150 bp paired-end reads. In the paper's pipeline: The reads were demultiplexed and collapsed into UMI-guided consensus sequences using migec v1.2.7. Using mixcr v2.1.11, UMI consensuses were aligned to TRA and TRB V and J templates and then assembled into clonotypes. Clonotypes were classified as expanded or contracted when called significant by both edgeR and NoisET, with noise models trained on biological replicates. edgeR calls used a false discovery rate-adjusted p below 0.01 and a log2 fold-change threshold of 1. PCA with hierarchical clustering of max-normalized trajectories of the 1000 most abundant clonotypes was used as exploratory dynamics analysis. Each responding clone was given a CD4 or CD8 phenotype based on the CD4+ and CD8+ repertoires, which had been sequenced separately. TCRdb reworked the public reads: Q25 trimming with fastp, MiXCR clone assembly, productive beta chains retained. Each entry is one CDR3 protein sequence, shown with its most common DNA and genes. The V and J calls and clone size come from TCRdb's table, not from the authors' own analysis. The sample includes hundreds of thousands of distinct CDR3 sequences, with 25% to 30% observed a single time. 13% of the sample is in the top ten clones.

Sequenced: PBMCs or a T cell subset sorted from them (not recorded which). The TCR was taken from an adult woman who had mild COVID-19 (a few samples of this study predate the infection). The sample titles of this study are shuffled in the database, so cell type and time point are left out; the donor was told from shared clones. The sequence links TRBV6-5 to TRBJ2-5; 12 central nucleotides agree with TRBD1. CDR3 protein: CASSQPGQGAQETQYF. The DNA sequence follows: TGTGCCAGCAGTCAACCGGGACAGGGGGCTCAAGAGACCCAGTACTTC.